A selection of T cell receptor beta chains follows, all from one sample in a study of pediatric ulcerative colitis. Generated by immunoSEQ multiplex PCR, the TCRdb table keeps only in-frame clones and is missing some. The sample includes around 40,000 clones, over 70% seen only once; the top ten take roughly 8.6%. Source material: gut tissue. These receptors all come from a boy aged 5-17 years with severe ulcerative colitis. The CDR3 runs from the conserved cysteine through the conserved F or W. D genes are given only for firm matches. Where a row states a size, it is once, few, many or the class of an expanded clone; other rows omit it.

cdr3_aa cdr3_nt j_call d_call clone_size v_call
CASSSIQGARNTEAFF TGCGCCAGCAGCTCGATACAGGGGGCTAGGAACACTGAAGCTTTCTTT TRBJ1-1 TRBD1 few TRBV5-1
CASSLKEEETQYF TGTGCCAGCAGCTTAAAAGAGGAAGAGACCCAGTACTTC TRBJ2-5 NA NA TRBV7-3
CASSITGGGPQHF TGTGCCAGTAGTATAACGGGTGGGGGGCCCCAGCATTTT TRBJ1-5 NA NA TRBV19
CASSNRVGEQYF TGTGCCAGCAGTAACAGGGTGGGCGAGCAGTACTTC TRBJ2-7 NA NA TRBV27
CASSSGGGGVETQYF TGTGCCAGCAGCTCTGGTGGGGGGGGAGTAGAGACCCAGTACTTC TRBJ2-5 TRBD2 once TRBV7-8
CASNNGRGEAFF TGTGCCAGCAACAATGGGAGGGGGGAAGCTTTCTTT TRBJ1-1 NA NA TRBV5-8
CASTPSRGMNTEAFF TGTGCCAGTACCCCTTCCCGGGGGATGAACACTGAAGCTTTCTTT TRBJ1-1 NA NA TRBV19
CASGWTGLNTQYF TGTGCATCCGGGTGGACAGGGCTAAATACGCAGTATTTT TRBJ2-3 TRBD1 NA TRBV6-1
CASSQIGYNEQFF TGTGCCAGCAGCCAGATCGGGTACAATGAGCAGTTCTTC TRBJ2-1 NA NA TRBV7-2
CASSLGGSVYEQYF TGTGCCAGCAGCTTGGGCGGGAGTGTGTACGAGCAGTACTTC TRBJ2-7 TRBD2 NA TRBV7-3
CASSGRAGGGTDTQYF TGTGCCAGCAGTGGGCGCGCAGGGGGAGGCACAGATACGCAGTATTTT TRBJ2-3 TRBD1 NA TRBV6-4
CASSTSGTGSYEQYF TGTGCCAGTAGTACCTCCGGGACAGGGAGCTACGAGCAGTACTTC TRBJ2-7 TRBD1 once TRBV19
CASSLIRAGASNSNQPQHF TGTGCCAGCAGCTTAATCCGGGCCGGGGCGTCTAATAGCAATCAGCCCCAGCATTTT TRBJ1-5 NA NA TRBV7-3
CASGDRGHAYEQYF TGTGCCAGTGGGGACAGGGGCCACGCCTACGAGCAGTACTTC TRBJ2-7 TRBD1 NA TRBV19
CASSPRTEVITEAFF TGTGCCAGCAGCCCAAGAACCGAAGTGATAACTGAAGCTTTCTTT TRBJ1-1 NA NA TRBV4-2
CAISEVGGRGDTQYF TGTGCCATCAGTGAAGTGGGGGGGCGGGGAGATACGCAGTATTTT TRBJ2-3 NA NA TRBV10-3
CASSPSPGQGTYEQYF TGTGCCAGCAGCCCCTCACCGGGACAGGGAACCTACGAGCAGTACTTC TRBJ2-7 TRBD1 few TRBV7-9
CASSRTGSNYGYTF TGTGCCAGCAGCCGGACGGGTAGCAACTATGGCTACACCTTC TRBJ1-2 NA NA TRBV28
CASSVRDRAPGPYGYTF TGTGCCAGCAGTGTCCGGGACAGGGCCCCAGGGCCTTATGGCTACACCTTC TRBJ1-2 TRBD1 NA TRBV2
CASSVMNTEAFF TGTGCCAGCAGTGTTATGAACACTGAAGCTTTCTTT TRBJ1-1 NA NA TRBV28
CASSELAGGAGNNQPQHF TGTGCCAGCAGTGAATTGGCAGGGGGCGCGGGTAATAATCAGCCCCAGCATTTT TRBJ1-5 TRBD1 NA TRBV6-1
CASSSGQWGGYNEQFF TGTGCCAGTAGTTCGGGCCAGTGGGGGGGATACAATGAGCAGTTCTTC TRBJ2-1 TRBD2 NA TRBV19
CASSLPILGYTF TGTGCCAGCAGTTTACCGATCCTGGGCTACACCTTC TRBJ1-2 NA NA TRBV28
CASSGGPFDGYTQYF TGTGCCAGCAGCGGTGGCCCCTTCGACGGGTATACGCAGTATTTT TRBJ2-3 NA NA TRBV11-2
CASKGQGIYNEQFF TGCGCCAGCAAGGGACAGGGGATTTACAATGAGCAGTTCTTC TRBJ2-1 TRBD1 NA TRBV5-1
CARSWGITHYGYTF TGTGCCAGAAGCTGGGGGATAACGCACTATGGCTACACCTTC TRBJ1-2 NA NA TRBV5-3
CASSLRTSGEQYF TGCGCCAGCAGCCTTAGGACTAGTGGCGAGCAGTACTTC TRBJ2-7 TRBD2 NA TRBV5-1
CATSRGREGGRDSPLHF TGTGCCACCAGCAGAGGGCGAGAAGGGGGTAGAGATTCACCCCTCCACTTT TRBJ1-6 NA NA TRBV15
CASSLFRDSQETQYF TGTGCCAGCTCACTCTTCCGGGACAGCCAAGAGACCCAGTACTTC TRBJ2-5 TRBD1 NA TRBV18
CASSLVSDTQYF TGTGCCAGCAGCTTAGTCTCAGATACGCAGTATTTT TRBJ2-3 NA NA TRBV11-2
CASSEQTGTGVSEQYF TGTGCCAGCTCAGAGCAAACCGGGACAGGGGTTAGCGAGCAGTACTTC TRBJ2-7 TRBD1 NA TRBV18
CASSTDRGADTQYF TGTGCCAGCAGCACGGACAGGGGAGCAGATACGCAGTATTTT TRBJ2-3 TRBD1 NA TRBV11-2
CASSIVLRETQYF TGTGCCAGTAGTATCGTTCTCCGAGAGACCCAGTACTTC TRBJ2-5 NA NA TRBV19
CASSVDATPLREKLFF TGTGCCAGCAGCGTAGATGCGACTCCCCTTCGTGAAAAACTGTTTTTT TRBJ1-4 NA few TRBV9
CSVVPLAVGANVLTF TGCAGCGTTGTTCCCTTAGCGGTAGGGGCCAACGTCCTGACTTTC TRBJ2-6 NA NA TRBV29-1
CASSLDRETNSPLHF TGTGCCAGCAGTTTGGACAGGGAGACTAATTCACCCCTCCACTTT TRBJ1-6 TRBD1 few TRBV28
CASSIAPGQEAFF TGTGCCAGTAGTATAGCACCGGGACAGGAAGCTTTCTTT TRBJ1-1 TRBD1 NA TRBV19
CASSLGGTGADTQYF TGTGCCAGCAGCTTAGGAGGGACAGGAGCAGATACGCAGTATTTT TRBJ2-3 TRBD1 NA TRBV11-2
CASSPDGTVSNQPQHF TGTGCCAGTAGCCCCGACGGGACCGTAAGCAATCAGCCCCAGCATTTT TRBJ1-5 NA NA TRBV19
CASSLARGRETQYF TGTGCCAGCAGCTTGGCCAGGGGGCGGGAGACCCAGTACTTC TRBJ2-5 TRBD1 NA TRBV5-4
CASSSGAYGNTIYF TGTGCCAGCAGCTCGGGGGCGTACGGAAACACCATATATTTT TRBJ1-3 NA NA TRBV28
CASASLGVNTEAFF TGTGCCAGTGCCTCTCTGGGAGTGAACACTGAAGCTTTCTTT TRBJ1-1 NA NA TRBV19
CATLDPGNPDTQYF TGTGCCACCCTCGACCCAGGGAACCCAGATACGCAGTATTTT TRBJ2-3 NA NA TRBV15
CASSFRPTGGDGYTF TGTGCCAGCAGTTTCCGTCCGACAGGGGGCGATGGCTACACCTTC TRBJ1-2 TRBD1 NA TRBV27
CASSLERGTGELFF TGTGCTAGCAGCTTAGAGAGGGGCACCGGGGAGCTGTTTTTT TRBJ2-2 NA NA TRBV7-7
CALKGDTDYEQYF TGTGCCCTAAAGGGGGATACTGATTACGAGCAGTACTTC TRBJ2-7 NA NA TRBV2
CASSYSSRGRDRGYTF TGTGCCAGCAGTTACTCCTCAAGGGGCAGGGATCGGGGCTACACCTTC TRBJ1-2 NA NA TRBV6-5
CASSFGTDNSPLHF TGTGCCAGCAGCTTCGGGACAGATAATTCACCCCTCCACTTT TRBJ1-6 TRBD1 NA TRBV7-6
CATSTGQREKLFF TGTGCCACCAGCACAGGACAGCGTGAAAAACTGTTTTTT TRBJ1-4 NA NA TRBV15